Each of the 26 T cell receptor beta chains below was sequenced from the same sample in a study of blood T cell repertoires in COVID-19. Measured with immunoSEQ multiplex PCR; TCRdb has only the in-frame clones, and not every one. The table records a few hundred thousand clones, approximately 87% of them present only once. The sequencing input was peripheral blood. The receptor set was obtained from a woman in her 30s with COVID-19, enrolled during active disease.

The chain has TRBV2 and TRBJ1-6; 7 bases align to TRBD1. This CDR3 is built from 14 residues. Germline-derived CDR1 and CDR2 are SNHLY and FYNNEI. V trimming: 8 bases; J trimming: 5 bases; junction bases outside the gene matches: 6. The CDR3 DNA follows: TGTGCCAGCGGGGGACAGACTAATAATTCACCCCTCCACTTT. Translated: CASGGQTNNSPLHF.

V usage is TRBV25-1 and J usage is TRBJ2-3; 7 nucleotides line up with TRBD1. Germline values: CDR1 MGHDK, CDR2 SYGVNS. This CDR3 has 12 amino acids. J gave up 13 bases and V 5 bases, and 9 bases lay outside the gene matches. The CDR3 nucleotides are TGTGCCAGCAGTTTTCAACAGGGGCGAGAGTATTTT. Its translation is CASSFQQGREYF.

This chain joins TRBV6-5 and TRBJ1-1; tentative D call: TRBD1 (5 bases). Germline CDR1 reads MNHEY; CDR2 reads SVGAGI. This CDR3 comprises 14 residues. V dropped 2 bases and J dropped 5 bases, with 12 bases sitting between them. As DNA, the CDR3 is TGTGCCAGCAGTTACCAGGGTTTGGGGACTGAAGCTTTCTTT. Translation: CASSYQGLGTEAFF.

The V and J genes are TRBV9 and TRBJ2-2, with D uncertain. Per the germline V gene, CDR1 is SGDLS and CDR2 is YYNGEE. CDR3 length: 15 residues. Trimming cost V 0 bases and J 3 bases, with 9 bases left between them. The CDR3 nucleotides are TGTGCCAGCAGCGTAGGAGAGCTCCACACCGGGGAGCTGTTTTTT. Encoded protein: CASSVGELHTGELFF.

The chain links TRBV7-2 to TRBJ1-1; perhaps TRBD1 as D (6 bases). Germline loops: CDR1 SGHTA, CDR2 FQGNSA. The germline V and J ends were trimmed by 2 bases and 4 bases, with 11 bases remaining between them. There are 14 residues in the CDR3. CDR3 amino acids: CASSLLPGATEAFF. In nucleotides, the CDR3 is TGTGCCAGCAGCTTATTGCCAGGGGCCACTGAAGCTTTCTTT.

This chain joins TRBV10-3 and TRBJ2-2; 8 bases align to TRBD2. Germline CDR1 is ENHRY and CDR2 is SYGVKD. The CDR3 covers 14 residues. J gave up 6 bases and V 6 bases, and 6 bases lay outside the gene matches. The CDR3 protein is CAISKRESAGELFF. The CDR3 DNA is TGTGCCATCAGCAAGCGGGAGTCGGCCGGGGAGCTGTTTTTT.

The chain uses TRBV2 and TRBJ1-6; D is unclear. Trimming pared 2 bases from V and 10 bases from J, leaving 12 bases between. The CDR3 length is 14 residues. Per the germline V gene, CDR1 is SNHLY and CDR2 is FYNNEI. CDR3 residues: CASSELGGYSPLHF. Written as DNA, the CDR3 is TGTGCCAGCAGTGAATTGGGCGGGTACTCACCCCTCCACTTT.

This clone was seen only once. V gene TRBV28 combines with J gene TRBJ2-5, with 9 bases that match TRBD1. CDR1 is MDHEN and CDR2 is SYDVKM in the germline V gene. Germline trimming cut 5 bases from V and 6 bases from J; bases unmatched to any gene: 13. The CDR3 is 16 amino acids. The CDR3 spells CASSLIGTGGRKTQYF. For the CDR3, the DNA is TGTGCCAGCAGTCTGATCGGTACAGGGGGCAGAAAGACCCAGTACTTC.

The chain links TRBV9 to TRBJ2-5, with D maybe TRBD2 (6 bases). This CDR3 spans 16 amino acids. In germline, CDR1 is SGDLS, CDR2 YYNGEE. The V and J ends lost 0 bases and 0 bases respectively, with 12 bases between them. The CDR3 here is CASSVGGESYQETQYF. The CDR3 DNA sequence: TGTGCCAGCAGCGTAGGGGGGGAATCGTACCAAGAGACCCAGTACTTC.

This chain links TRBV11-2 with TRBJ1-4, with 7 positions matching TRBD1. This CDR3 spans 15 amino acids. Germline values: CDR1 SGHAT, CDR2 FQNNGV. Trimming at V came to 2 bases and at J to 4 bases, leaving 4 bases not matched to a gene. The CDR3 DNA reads TGTGCCAGCAGCTTACGGACAGGACATAATGAAAAACTGTTTTTT. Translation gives CASSLRTGHNEKLFF.

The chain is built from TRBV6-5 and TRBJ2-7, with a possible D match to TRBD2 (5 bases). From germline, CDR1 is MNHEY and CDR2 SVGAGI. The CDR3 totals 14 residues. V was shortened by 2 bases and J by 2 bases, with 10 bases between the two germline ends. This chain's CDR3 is CASSYIGSTYEQYF. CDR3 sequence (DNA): TGTGCCAGCAGTTACATAGGGAGCACCTACGAGCAGTACTTC.

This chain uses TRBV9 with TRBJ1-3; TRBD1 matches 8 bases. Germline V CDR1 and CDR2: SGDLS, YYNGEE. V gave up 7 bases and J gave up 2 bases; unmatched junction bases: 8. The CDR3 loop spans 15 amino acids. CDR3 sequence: CASDRGDGPGNTIYF. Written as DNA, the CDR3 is TGTGCCAGCGACAGGGGCGATGGTCCTGGAAACACCATATATTTT. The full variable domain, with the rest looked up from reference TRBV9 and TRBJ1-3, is DSGVTQTPKHLITATGQRVTLRCSPRSGDLSVYWYQQSLDQGLQFLIQYYNGEERAKGNILERFSAQQFPDLHSELNLSSLELGDSALYFCASDRGDGPGNTIYFGEGSWLTVV.

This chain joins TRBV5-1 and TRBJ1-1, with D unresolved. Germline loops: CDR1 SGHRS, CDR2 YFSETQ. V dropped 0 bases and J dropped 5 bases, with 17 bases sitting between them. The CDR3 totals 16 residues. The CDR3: CASSLASEGLGTEAFF. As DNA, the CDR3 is TGCGCCAGCAGCTTGGCGAGTGAGGGATTGGGGACTGAAGCTTTCTTT.

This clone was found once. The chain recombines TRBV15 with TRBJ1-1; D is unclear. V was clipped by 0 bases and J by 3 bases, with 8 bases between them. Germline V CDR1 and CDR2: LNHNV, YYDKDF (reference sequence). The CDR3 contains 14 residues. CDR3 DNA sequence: TGTGCCACCAGCAGAGATGCGGGATACACTGAAGCTTTCTTT. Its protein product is CATSRDAGYTEAFF.

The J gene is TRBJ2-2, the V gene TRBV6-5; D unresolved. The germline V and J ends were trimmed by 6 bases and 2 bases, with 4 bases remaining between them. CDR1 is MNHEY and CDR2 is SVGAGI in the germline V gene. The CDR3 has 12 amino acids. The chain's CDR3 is CASRRNTGELFF. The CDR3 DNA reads TGTGCCAGCAGGCGAAACACCGGGGAGCTGTTTTTT.

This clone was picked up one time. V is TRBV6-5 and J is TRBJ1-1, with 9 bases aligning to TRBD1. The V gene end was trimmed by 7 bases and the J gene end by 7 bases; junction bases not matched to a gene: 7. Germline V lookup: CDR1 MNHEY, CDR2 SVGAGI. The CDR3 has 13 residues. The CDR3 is CASILTGGDEAFF. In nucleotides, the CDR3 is TGTGCCAGCATCCTGACAGGGGGGGATGAAGCTTTCTTT.

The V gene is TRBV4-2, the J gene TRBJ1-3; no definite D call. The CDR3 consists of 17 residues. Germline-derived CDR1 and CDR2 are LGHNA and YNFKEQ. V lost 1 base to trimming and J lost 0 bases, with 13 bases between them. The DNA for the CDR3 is TGTGCCAGCAGCCAAGTCATGGACTCGGGCTCTGGAAACACCATATATTTT. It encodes CASSQVMDSGSGNTIYF.

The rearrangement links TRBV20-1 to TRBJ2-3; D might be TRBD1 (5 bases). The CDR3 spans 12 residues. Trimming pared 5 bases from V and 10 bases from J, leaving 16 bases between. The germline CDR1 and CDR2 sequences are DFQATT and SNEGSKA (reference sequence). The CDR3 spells CSARESGLSQYF. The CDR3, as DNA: TGCAGTGCTCGTGAGTCAGGGCTTTCGCAGTATTTT.

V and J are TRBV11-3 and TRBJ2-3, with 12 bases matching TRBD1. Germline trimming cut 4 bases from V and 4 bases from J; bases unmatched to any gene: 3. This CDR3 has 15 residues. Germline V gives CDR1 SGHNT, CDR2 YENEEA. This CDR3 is CASSSRDRGPDTQYF. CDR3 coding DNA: TGTGCCAGCAGCTCCCGGGACAGGGGGCCAGATACGCAGTATTTT.

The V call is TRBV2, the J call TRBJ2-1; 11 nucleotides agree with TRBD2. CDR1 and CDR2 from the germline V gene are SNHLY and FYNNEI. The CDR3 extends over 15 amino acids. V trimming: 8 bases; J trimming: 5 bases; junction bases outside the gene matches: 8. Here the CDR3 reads CASGSEGLADNEQFF. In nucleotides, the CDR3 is TGTGCCAGCGGGAGTGAGGGACTAGCGGACAATGAGCAGTTCTTC.

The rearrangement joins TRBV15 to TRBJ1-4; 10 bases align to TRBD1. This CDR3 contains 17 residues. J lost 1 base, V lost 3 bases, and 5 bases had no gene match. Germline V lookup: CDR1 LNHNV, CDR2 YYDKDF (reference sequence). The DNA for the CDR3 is TGTGCCACCAGCAGCCTCGGGACAGGGGAAACTAATGAAAAACTGTTTTTT. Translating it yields CATSSLGTGETNEKLFF. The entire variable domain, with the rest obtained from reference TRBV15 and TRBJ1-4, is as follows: DAMVIQNPRYQVTQFGKPVTLSCSQTLNHNVMYWYQQKSSQAPKLLFHYYDKDFNNEADTPDNFQSRRPNTSFCFLDIRSPGLGDTAMYLCATSSLGTGETNEKLFFGSGTQLSVL.

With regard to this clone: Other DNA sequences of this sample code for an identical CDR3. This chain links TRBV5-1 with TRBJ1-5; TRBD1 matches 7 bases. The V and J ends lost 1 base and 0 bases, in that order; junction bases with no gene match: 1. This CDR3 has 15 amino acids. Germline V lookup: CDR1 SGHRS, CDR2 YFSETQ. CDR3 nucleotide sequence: TGCGCCAGCAGCTTGACAGGGGATAGCAATCAGCCCCAGCATTTT. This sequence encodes CASSLTGDSNQPQHF.

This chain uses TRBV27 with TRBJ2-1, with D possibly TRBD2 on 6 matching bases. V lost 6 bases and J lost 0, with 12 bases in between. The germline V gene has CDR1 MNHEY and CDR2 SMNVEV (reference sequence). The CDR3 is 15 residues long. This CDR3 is CASRPTRTSYNEQFF. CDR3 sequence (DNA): TGTGCCAGCAGACCGACTAGAACCTCCTACAATGAGCAGTTCTTC.

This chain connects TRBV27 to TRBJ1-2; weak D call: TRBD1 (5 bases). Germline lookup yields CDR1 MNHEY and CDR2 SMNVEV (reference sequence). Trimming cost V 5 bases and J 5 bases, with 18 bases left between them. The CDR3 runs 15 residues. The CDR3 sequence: CASSPRTLGLYGYTF. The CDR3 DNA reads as TGTGCCAGCAGTCCCCGGACACTGGGTCTATATGGCTACACCTTC.

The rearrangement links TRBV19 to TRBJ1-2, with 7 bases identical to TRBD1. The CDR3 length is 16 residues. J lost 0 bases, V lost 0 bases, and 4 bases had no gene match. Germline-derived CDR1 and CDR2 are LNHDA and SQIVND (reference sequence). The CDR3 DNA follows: TGTGCCAGTAGTATAGATGGGACAGCACCTAACTATGGCTACACCTTC. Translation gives CASSIDGTAPNYGYTF.

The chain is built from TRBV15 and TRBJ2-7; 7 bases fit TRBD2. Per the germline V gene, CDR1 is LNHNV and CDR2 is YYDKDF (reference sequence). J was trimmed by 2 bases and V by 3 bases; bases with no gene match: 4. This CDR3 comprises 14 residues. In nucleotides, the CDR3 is TGTGCCACCAGCAGCGGGACTACCGCCTACGAGCAGTACTTC. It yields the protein CATSSGTTAYEQYF. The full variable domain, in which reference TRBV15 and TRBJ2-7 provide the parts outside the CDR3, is DAMVIQNPRYQVTQFGKPVTLSCSQTLNHNVMYWYQQKSSQAPKLLFHYYDKDFNNEADTPDNFQSRRPNTSFCFLDIRSPGLGDTAMYLCATSSGTTAYEQYFGPGTRLTVT.